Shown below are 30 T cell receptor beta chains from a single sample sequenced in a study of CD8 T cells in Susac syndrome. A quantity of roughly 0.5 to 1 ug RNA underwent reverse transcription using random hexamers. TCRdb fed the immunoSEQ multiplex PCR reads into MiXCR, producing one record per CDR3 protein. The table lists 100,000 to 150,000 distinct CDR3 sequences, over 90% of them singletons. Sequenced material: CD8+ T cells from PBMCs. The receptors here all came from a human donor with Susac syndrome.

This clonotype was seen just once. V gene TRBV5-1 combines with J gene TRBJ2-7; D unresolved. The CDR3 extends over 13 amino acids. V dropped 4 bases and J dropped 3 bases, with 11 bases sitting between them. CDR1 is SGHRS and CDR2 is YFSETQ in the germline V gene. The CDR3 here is CASSQTNIYEQYF. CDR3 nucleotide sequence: TGCGCCAGCAGCCAGACAAATATCTACGAGCAGTACTTC.

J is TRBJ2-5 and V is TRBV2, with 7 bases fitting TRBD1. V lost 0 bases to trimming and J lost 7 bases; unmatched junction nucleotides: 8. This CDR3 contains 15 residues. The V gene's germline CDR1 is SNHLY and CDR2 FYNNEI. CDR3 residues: CASSEARRTGGTQYF. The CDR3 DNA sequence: TGTGCCAGCAGTGAAGCGCGGAGGACAGGCGGGACCCAGTACTTC.

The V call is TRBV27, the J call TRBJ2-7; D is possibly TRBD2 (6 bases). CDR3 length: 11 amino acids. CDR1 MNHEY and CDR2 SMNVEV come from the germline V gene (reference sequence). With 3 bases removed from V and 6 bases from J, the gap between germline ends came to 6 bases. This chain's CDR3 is CASSFGSEQYF. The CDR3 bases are TGTGCCAGCAGTTTCGGGAGCGAGCAGTACTTC.

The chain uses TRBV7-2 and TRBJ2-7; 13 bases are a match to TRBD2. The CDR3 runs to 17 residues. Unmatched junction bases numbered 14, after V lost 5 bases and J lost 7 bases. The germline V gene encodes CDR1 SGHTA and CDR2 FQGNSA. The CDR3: CASSRGTSGELAGEQYF. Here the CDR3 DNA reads TGTGCCAGCAGCCGTGGGACTAGCGGGGAGTTAGCGGGGGAGCAGTACTTC.

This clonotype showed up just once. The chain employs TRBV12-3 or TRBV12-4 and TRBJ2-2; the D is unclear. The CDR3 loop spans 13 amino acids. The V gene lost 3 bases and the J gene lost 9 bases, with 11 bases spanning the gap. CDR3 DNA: TGTGCCAGCAGTTTGTCCCTTCAGCGGGAGCTGTTTTTT. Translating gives CASSLSLQRELFF.

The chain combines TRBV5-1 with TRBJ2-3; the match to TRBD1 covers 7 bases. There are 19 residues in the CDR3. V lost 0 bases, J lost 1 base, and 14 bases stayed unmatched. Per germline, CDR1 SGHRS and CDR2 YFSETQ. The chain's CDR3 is CASSLGKPSGQTRTDTQYF. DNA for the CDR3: TGCGCCAGCAGCTTGGGGAAACCCTCGGGACAGACACGCACAGATACGCAGTATTTT.

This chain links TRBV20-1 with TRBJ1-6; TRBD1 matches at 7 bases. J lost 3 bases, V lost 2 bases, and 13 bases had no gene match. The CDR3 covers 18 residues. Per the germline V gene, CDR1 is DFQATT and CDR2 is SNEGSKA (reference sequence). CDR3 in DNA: TGCAGTGCTAGACCCCGAGAACAGGGGAAAATCTATAATTCACCCCTCCACTTT. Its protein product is CSARPREQGKIYNSPLHF.

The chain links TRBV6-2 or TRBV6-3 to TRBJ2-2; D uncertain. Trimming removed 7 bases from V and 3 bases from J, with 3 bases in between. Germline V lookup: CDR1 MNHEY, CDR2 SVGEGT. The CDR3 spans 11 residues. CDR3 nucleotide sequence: TGTGCCAGCATGGACACCGGGGAGCTGTTTTTT. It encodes CASMDTGELFF.

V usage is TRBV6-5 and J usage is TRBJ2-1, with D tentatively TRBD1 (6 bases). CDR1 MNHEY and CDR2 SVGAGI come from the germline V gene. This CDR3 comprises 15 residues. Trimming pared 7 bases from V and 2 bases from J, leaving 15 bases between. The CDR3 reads CASTPQGEAYNEQFF. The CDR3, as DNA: TGTGCCAGCACCCCACAGGGAGAGGCCTACAATGAGCAGTTCTTC.

Here the CDR3 DNA reads TGTGCCAGCAGGGGACAGGCCCTTGCTCAGCCCCAGCATTTT. Translation gives CASRGQALAQPQHF. The chain uses TRBV12-3 or TRBV12-4 and TRBJ1-5, with 8 bases aligning to TRBD1. This CDR3 contains 14 residues. Trimming cost V 6 bases and J 6 bases; bases outside gene matches: 7.

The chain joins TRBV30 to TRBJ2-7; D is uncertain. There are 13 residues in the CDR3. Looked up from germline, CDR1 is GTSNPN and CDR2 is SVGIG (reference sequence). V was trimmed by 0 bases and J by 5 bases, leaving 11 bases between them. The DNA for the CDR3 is TGTGCCTGGAGTGTAATGAGTAGGAACGAGCAGTACTTC. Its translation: CAWSVMSRNEQYF.

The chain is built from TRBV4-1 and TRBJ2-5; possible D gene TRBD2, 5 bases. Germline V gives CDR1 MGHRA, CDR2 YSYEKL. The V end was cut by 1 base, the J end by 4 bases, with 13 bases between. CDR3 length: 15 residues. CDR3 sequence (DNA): TGCGCCAGCAGCCAAGTTGGGCGGGCGGGAGAGACCCAGTACTTC. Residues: CASSQVGRAGETQYF.

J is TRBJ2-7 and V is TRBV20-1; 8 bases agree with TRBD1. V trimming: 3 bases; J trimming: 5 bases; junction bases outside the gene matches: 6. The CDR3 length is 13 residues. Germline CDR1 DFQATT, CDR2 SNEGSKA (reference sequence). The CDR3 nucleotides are TGCAGTGCTAGTAGGACAGGGATTGACGAGCAGTACTTC. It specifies CSASRTGIDEQYF.

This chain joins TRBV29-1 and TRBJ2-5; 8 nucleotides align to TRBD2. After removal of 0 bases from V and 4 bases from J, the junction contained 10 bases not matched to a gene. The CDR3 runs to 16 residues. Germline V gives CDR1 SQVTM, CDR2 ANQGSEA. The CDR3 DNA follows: TGCAGCGTTGAAGATCAAAGTAGGCTAGCGGGAGAGACCCAGTACTTC. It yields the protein CSVEDQSRLAGETQYF.

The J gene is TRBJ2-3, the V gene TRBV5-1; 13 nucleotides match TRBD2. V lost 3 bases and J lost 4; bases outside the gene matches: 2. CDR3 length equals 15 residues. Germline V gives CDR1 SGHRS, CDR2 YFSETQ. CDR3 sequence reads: CASSSTSGGPDTQYF. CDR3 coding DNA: TGCGCCAGCAGCTCGACTAGCGGGGGGCCAGATACGCAGTATTTT.

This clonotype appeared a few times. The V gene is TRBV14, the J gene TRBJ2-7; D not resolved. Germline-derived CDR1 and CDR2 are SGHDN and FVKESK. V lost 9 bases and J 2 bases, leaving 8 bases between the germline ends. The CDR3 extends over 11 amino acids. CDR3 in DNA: TGTGCCAGTGGACCAACCTACGAGCAGTACTTC. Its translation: CASGPTYEQYF.

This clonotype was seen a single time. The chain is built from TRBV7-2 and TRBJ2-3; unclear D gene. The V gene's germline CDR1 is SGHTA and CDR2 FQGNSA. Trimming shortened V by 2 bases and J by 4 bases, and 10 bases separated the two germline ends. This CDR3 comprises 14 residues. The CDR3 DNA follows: TGTGCCAGCAGCTTATTGGGTGGAGCAGATACGCAGTATTTT. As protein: CASSLLGGADTQYF.

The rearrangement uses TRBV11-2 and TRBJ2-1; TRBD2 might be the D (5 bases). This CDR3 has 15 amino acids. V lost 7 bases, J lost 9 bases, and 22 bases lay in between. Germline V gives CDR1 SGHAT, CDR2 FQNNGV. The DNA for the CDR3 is TGTGCCAGCACCCTGGGCGAGGGCCCGCATCCTGAGCAGTTCTTC. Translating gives CASTLGEGPHPEQFF.

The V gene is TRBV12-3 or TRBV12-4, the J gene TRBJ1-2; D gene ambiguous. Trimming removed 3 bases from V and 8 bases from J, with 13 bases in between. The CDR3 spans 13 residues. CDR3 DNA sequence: TGTGCCAGCAGTTTCTCGGCAGGCGGCGGCTACACCTTC. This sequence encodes CASSFSAGGGYTF.

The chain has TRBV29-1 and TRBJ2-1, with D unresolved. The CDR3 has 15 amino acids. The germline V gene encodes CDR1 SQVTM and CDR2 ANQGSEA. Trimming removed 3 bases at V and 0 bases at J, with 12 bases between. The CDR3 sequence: CSVDLSMVSYNEQFF. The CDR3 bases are TGCAGCGTTGATCTGAGCATGGTCTCCTACAATGAGCAGTTCTTC.

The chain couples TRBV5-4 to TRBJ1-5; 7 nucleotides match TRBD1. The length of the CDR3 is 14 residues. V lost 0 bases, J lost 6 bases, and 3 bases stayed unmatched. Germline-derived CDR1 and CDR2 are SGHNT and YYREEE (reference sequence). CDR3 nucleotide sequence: TGTGCCAGCAGCTTGGGGACAGGAGTTCAGCCCCAGCATTTT. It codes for CASSLGTGVQPQHF.

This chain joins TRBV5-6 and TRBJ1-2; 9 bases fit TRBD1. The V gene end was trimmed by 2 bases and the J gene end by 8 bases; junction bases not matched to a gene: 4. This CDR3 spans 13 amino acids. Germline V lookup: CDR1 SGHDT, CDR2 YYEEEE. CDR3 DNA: TGTGCCAGCAGCTTCGGGACAGGGAAGGGCTACACCTTC. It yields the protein CASSFGTGKGYTF.

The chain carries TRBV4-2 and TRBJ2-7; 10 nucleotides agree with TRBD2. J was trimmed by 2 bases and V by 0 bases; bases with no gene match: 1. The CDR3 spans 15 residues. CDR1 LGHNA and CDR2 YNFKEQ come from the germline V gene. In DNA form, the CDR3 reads TGTGCCAGCAGCCAAGAAGCGGGGGGGACCTACGAGCAGTACTTC. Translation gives CASSQEAGGTYEQYF.

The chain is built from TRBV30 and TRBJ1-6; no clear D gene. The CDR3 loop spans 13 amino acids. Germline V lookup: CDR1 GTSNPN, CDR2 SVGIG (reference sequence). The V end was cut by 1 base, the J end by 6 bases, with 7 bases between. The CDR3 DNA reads TGTGCCTGGAGTGAAGGTCCTAATTCACCCCTCCACTTT. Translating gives CAWSEGPNSPLHF.

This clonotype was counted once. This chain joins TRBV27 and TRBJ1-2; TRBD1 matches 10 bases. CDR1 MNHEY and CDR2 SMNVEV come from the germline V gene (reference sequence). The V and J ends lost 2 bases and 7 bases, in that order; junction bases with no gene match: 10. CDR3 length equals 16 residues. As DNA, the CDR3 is TGTGCCAGCAGTTTAGCCCCCAGACAGGGGGCGACTGGCTACACCTTC. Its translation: CASSLAPRQGATGYTF.

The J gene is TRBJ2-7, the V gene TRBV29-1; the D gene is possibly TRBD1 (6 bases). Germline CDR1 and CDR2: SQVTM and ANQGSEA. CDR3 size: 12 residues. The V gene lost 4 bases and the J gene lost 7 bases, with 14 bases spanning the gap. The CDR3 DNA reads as TGCAGCGTTGCCAGGGGTCTGAAAGAGCAGTACTTC. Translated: CSVARGLKEQYF.

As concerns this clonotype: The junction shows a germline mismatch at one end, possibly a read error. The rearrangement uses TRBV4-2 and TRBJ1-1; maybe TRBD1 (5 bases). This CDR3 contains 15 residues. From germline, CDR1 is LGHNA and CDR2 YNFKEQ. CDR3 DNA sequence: TGTGCCAGCAGCCAAGGGACGGGGGGGAACCCTGAAGCTTTCTTT. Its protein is CASSQGTGGNPEAFF.

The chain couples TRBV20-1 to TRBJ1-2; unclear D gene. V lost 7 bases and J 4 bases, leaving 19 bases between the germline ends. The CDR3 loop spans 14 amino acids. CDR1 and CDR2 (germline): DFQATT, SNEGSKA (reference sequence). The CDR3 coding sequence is TGCAGTGTTCAGCAGGAATTTGGGCTCTATGGCTACACCTTC. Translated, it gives CSVQQEFGLYGYTF.

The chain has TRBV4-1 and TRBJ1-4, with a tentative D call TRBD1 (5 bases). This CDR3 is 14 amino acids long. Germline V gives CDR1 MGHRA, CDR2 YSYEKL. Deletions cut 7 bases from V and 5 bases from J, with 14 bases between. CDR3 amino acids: CASTTSGGNEKLFF. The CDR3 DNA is TGCGCCAGCACTACATCGGGGGGAAATGAAAAACTGTTTTTT.

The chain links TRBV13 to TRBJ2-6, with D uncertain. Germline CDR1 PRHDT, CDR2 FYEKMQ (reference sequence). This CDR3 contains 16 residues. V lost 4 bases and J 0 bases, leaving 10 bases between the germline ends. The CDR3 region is CASSSTPLSGANVLTF. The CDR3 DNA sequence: TGTGCCAGCAGCTCCACCCCCCTCTCTGGGGCCAACGTCCTGACTTTC. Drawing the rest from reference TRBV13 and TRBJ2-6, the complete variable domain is AAGVIQSPRHLIKEKRETATLKCYPIPRHDTVYWYQQGPGQDPQFLISFYEKMQSDKGSIPDRFSAQQFSDYHSELNMSSLELGDSALYFCASSSTPLSGANVLTFGAGSRLTVL.